These 30 T cell receptor beta chains came from one sample sequenced in a study of blood T cell repertoires in COVID-19. Some clones are missing from TCRdb's copy, which holds only in-frame ones; the method was immunoSEQ multiplex PCR. The sample lists nearly 250,000 clones; approximately 82% were seen once. The sequenced sample consisted of peripheral blood. The source of these receptors is a woman of 80 years or more with acute or convalescent COVID-19.

This clone is a singleton in its sample. The chain combines TRBV7-9 with TRBJ2-1, with D tentatively TRBD2 (6 bases). Deletions cut 5 bases from V and 4 bases from J, with 15 bases between. Germline-derived CDR1 and CDR2 are SEHNR and FQNEAQ (reference sequence). The CDR3 is made up of 15 amino acids. This chain's CDR3 is CASSPRHGLYNEQFF. CDR3 bases: TGTGCCAGCAGCCCCCGACACGGACTATACAATGAGCAGTTCTTC. Full variable domain (remainder filled in from reference TRBV7-9 and TRBJ2-1): DTGVSQNPRHKITKRGQNVTFRCDPISEHNRLYWYRQTLGQGPEFLTYFQNEAQLEKSRLLSDRFSAERPKGSFSTLEIQRTEQGDSAMYLCASSPRHGLYNEQFFGPGTRLTVL.

The V and J genes are TRBV28 and TRBJ1-2; the match to TRBD1 covers 8 bases. The junction had 4 bases not matched to a gene; V was cut back by 5 bases and J by 2 bases. The CDR3 has 14 amino acids. Per the germline V gene, CDR1 is MDHEN and CDR2 is SYDVKM. DNA of the CDR3: TGTGCCAGCAGTCTCCGACAGGGGAACTATGGCTACACCTTC. This codes for CASSLRQGNYGYTF.

V and J are TRBV6-5 and TRBJ1-2; 9 bases are a match to TRBD1. The trim removed 8 bases at V and 1 base at J, leaving 8 bases unmatched. This CDR3 contains 15 residues. Germline V gene lookup returns CDR1 MNHEY and CDR2 SVGAGI. The CDR3 spells CASGRTGAVNYGYTF. CDR3 sequence (DNA): TGTGCCAGCGGGCGGACAGGGGCGGTTAACTATGGCTACACCTTC.

The CDR3 DNA reads as TGTGCCAGCTCACCAACGCGACAGGTTCAAGAGACCCAGTACTTC. Translation gives CASSPTRQVQETQYF. The chain couples TRBV18 to TRBJ2-5; a possible D gene is TRBD1 (6 bases). Germline V gene sequence: CDR1 KGHSH, CDR2 LQKENI. The CDR3 extends over 15 amino acids. Trimming removed 2 bases at V and 2 bases at J, with 12 bases between.

The gene calls are TRBV7-2 and TRBJ2-5, with TRBD2 matching 10 bases. The CDR3 extends over 16 amino acids. Germline-derived CDR1 and CDR2 are SGHTA and FQGNSA. Losses at the gene ends were 2 bases for V and 4 bases for J; bases not matched to a gene: 7. Written as DNA, the CDR3 is TGTGCCAGCAGCTTAAACCCAGCGGGGGGGCCAGAGACCCAGTACTTC. The encoded protein is CASSLNPAGGPETQYF.

The chain employs TRBV28 and TRBJ2-5; 9 bases agree with TRBD2. The CDR3 is made up of 15 amino acids. V was pared by 0 bases and J by 2 bases, with 1 base of the junction left unmatched. In germline, CDR1 is MDHEN, CDR2 SYDVKM. For the CDR3, the DNA is TGTGCCAGCAGTTTATGGCGGGGGGGTCAAGAGACCCAGTACTTC. Translated: CASSLWRGGQETQYF.

The table lists this clone with a count of one. This chain connects TRBV18 to TRBJ2-3; 7 bases fit TRBD1. The germline gives CDR1 KGHSH, CDR2 LQKENI. The J segment lost 5 bases and the V segment lost 6 bases, leaving 8 bases of the junction unmatched. The CDR3 covers 14 residues. The CDR3 sequence: CASSQTTGEDTQYF. As DNA, the CDR3 is TGTGCCAGCTCCCAAACTACAGGGGAAGATACGCAGTATTTT.

The CDR3, as DNA: TGTGCCAGCAGCTTAGCGCAGGGTTGGGGCTACACCTTC. Translated: CASSLAQGWGYTF. The chain links TRBV11-2 to TRBJ1-2, with a possible D match to TRBD1 (5 bases). Germline CDR1 and CDR2: SGHAT and FQNNGV. V dropped 1 base and J dropped 8 bases, with 11 bases sitting between them. The CDR3 covers 13 residues.

This clone was detected only a few times. Other DNA sequences in the same sample also yield this CDR3. The chain joins TRBV18 to TRBJ1-1, with 7 bases lining up with TRBD1. With 3 bases clipped from V and 8 bases from J, the junction kept 0 bases outside the gene matches. There are 11 residues in the CDR3. CDR1 is KGHSH, CDR2 LQKENI, per germline. The CDR3: CASSPDREAFF. The CDR3 DNA reads TGTGCCAGCTCACCGGACAGGGAAGCTTTCTTT.

The CDR3 loop reads CASSKGGQENTGELFF. The CDR3 DNA reads as TGTGCCAGCAGCAAGGGGGGTCAGGAGAACACCGGGGAGCTGTTTTTT. The chain recombines TRBV21-1 with TRBJ2-2; the listed D gene, TRBD2, was not tested against the DNA. TRBV21-1 counts as a pseudogene. The CDR3 is 16 amino acids.

This clone was observed a single time. The chain uses TRBV5-4 and TRBJ2-2, with a weak D call TRBD1 (5 bases). CDR3 length: 16 residues. Germline V lookup: CDR1 SGHNT, CDR2 YYREEE (reference sequence). V shed 0 bases and J shed 7 bases, with 16 bases lying between them. This CDR3 is CASSLEAGPMVGELFF. Written as DNA, the CDR3 is TGTGCCAGCAGCTTGGAGGCAGGGCCTATGGTCGGGGAGCTGTTTTTT.

The V and J genes are TRBV3-1 (or the pseudogene TRBV3-2) and TRBJ2-1; 12 bases agree with TRBD2. The V and J ends lost 0 bases and 5 bases, in that order; junction bases with no gene match: 8. This CDR3 spans 18 amino acids. Germline-derived CDR1 and CDR2 are LGHDT and YNNKEL (reference sequence). The CDR3 region is CASSQEWTSGKENNEQFF. CDR3 in DNA: TGTGCCAGCAGCCAAGAGTGGACTAGCGGGAAGGAAAACAATGAGCAGTTCTTC.

The genes are TRBV3-1 (or the pseudogene TRBV3-2) and TRBJ2-7; D is perhaps TRBD2 (5 bases). With 0 bases removed from V and 2 bases from J, the gap between germline ends came to 14 bases. Germline lookup yields CDR1 LGHDT and CDR2 YNNKEL (reference sequence). CDR3 size: 16 residues. CDR3 sequence reads: CASSQDLYSETYEQYF. The DNA for the CDR3 is TGTGCCAGCAGCCAAGATCTGTATAGCGAGACCTACGAGCAGTACTTC.

The chain employs TRBV5-6 and TRBJ1-5; D remains ambiguous. Germline loops: CDR1 SGHDT, CDR2 YYEEEE. Deletions cut 4 bases from V and 1 base from J, with 12 bases between. This CDR3 region has 15 residues. In DNA, the CDR3 is TGTGCCAGCAGCGGGCCCCCTGGGAGCAATCAGCCCCAGCATTTT. Protein: CASSGPPGSNQPQHF. Based on the CDR3 plus reference TRBV5-6 and TRBJ1-5, the full variable domain is DAGVTQSPTHLIKTRGQQVTLRCSPKSGHDTVSWYQQALGQGPQFIFQYYEEEERQRGNFPDRFSGHQFPNYSSELNVNALLLGDSALYLCASSGPPGSNQPQHFGDGTRLSIL.

The V call is TRBV12-3 or TRBV12-4, the J call TRBJ2-2; possibly TRBD1 for D (5 bases). The CDR3 is made up of 12 amino acids. Deletions cut 6 bases from V and 7 bases from J, with 9 bases between. The CDR3 reads CASRRTIGELFF. CDR3 DNA sequence: TGTGCCAGCAGGCGGACAATCGGGGAGCTGTTTTTT.

V gene TRBV6-5 combines with J gene TRBJ2-3, with TRBD2 as a possible D gene (6 bases). Germline V lookup: CDR1 MNHEY, CDR2 SVGAGI. Deletions cut 6 bases from V and 6 bases from J, with 16 bases between. The CDR3 contains 14 residues. CDR3 sequence: CASRGGFGPDTQYF. Written as DNA, the CDR3 is TGTGCCAGCAGGGGGGGATTCGGCCCGGATACGCAGTATTTT.

This clone was counted only a few times. The chain has TRBV7-2 and TRBJ1-2; D not resolved. Between the trimmed V and J ends, which lost 1 base and 2 bases, there was a span of 8 bases. CDR1 and CDR2 from the germline V gene are SGHTA and FQGNSA. This CDR3 has 14 amino acids. The CDR3 protein is CASSLGAENYGYTF. CDR3 DNA: TGTGCCAGCAGCTTAGGGGCAGAGAACTATGGCTACACCTTC.

This chain links TRBV4-1 with TRBJ2-2; D gene uncertain. V was cut by 6 bases and J by 0 bases, with 8 bases left in between. Germline V gives CDR1 MGHRA, CDR2 YSYEKL. The CDR3 has 14 amino acids. CDR3 protein: CASSQVTNTGELFF. The CDR3 DNA sequence: TGCGCCAGCAGTCAGGTCACGAACACCGGGGAGCTGTTTTTT.

The V call is TRBV21-1, the J call TRBJ1-2; the table's D call, TRBD1, was not checked against the DNA. TRBV21-1 is marked as a pseudogene. The CDR3 runs to 15 residues. CDR3 DNA: TGTGCCAGCAAGAACCCAGGGGCGTGGTACTATGGCTACACCTTC. Encoded protein: CASKNPGAWYYGYTF.

The chain couples TRBV7-2 to TRBJ1-6; TRBD1 matches at 12 bases. V was pared by 5 bases and J by 8 bases, with 4 bases of the junction left unmatched. Germline CDR1 and CDR2: SGHTA and FQGNSA. This CDR3 region has 15 residues. The CDR3 region is CASSRDRGLYSPLHF. DNA of the CDR3: TGTGCCAGCAGCCGGGACAGGGGGCTCTATTCACCCCTCCACTTT.

The chain couples TRBV5-1 to TRBJ2-2; D is ambiguous. V was clipped by 2 bases and J by 1 base, with 6 bases between them. The CDR3 runs 14 residues. Germline V CDR1 and CDR2: SGHRS, YFSETQ. The CDR3 protein is CASSLNRNTGELFF. The CDR3 region has the DNA TGCGCCAGCAGCTTAAACAGGAACACCGGGGAGCTGTTTTTT.

CDR3 nucleotide sequence: TGTGCCTGGGGTGAGATAATGAACACTGAAGCTTTCTTT. Encoded protein: CAWGEIMNTEAFF. The V and J genes are TRBV30 and TRBJ1-1; D is unresolved. V was clipped by 5 bases and J by 0 bases, with 10 bases between them. The CDR3 is made up of 13 amino acids. Germline CDR1 is GTSNPN and CDR2 is SVGIG (reference sequence).

About this clone itself: At one of its ends the junction is not consistent with the germline gene, which may arise from a read error. V and J are TRBV7-9 and TRBJ1-2, with TRBD1 matching 10 bases. Germline V gene sequence: CDR1 SEHNR, CDR2 FQNEAQ (reference sequence). This CDR3 is built from 12 residues. CDR3 loop: CASSLGTGTGDF. CDR3 DNA: TGTGCCAGCAGCTTAGGGACCGGGACAGGGGACTTC.

This chain connects TRBV10-3 to TRBJ1-1; D possibly corresponds to TRBD1 (5 bases). Per germline, CDR1 ENHRY and CDR2 SYGVKD. With 3 bases removed from V and 5 bases from J, the gap between germline ends came to 7 bases. CDR3 length: 12 amino acids. The CDR3 DNA sequence: TGTGCCATCAGTGAACGGGGGACTGAAGCTTTCTTT. Its translation is CAISERGTEAFF.

This sequence joins TRBV7-2 and TRBJ1-2; 7 bases match TRBD1. Germline loops: CDR1 SGHTA, CDR2 FQGNSA. This CDR3 comprises 15 residues. V shed 3 bases, J shed 0 bases, and the junction held 4 bases outside the gene matches. In DNA, the CDR3 is TGTGCCAGCAGCTTTGGGACAGCTTCTAACTATGGCTACACCTTC. Amino acids: CASSFGTASNYGYTF.

This sequence joins TRBV19 and TRBJ1-3; 8 bases match TRBD1. CDR3 size: 14 residues. Germline V gene data show CDR1 as LNHDA and CDR2 as SQIVND (reference sequence). V dropped 4 bases and J dropped 2; count of bases not matched to a gene: 1. In DNA, the CDR3 is TGTGCCAGTAGTACAGGGGGCACTGGAAACACCATATATTTT. Encoded protein: CASSTGGTGNTIYF.

V usage is TRBV4-3 and J usage is TRBJ2-1; TRBD1 might be the D (6 bases). The CDR3 covers 17 residues. From germline, CDR1 is LGHNA and CDR2 YSLEER. The V and J ends lost 4 bases and 4 bases respectively, with 20 bases between them. The CDR3 loop reads CASSPGVSGTPYNEQFF. CDR3 sequence (DNA): TGCGCCAGCAGCCCAGGGGTCTCGGGGACCCCTTACAATGAGCAGTTCTTC.

The chain couples TRBV3-1 (or the pseudogene TRBV3-2) to TRBJ2-5, with D maybe TRBD1 (7 bases). The CDR3 has 16 amino acids. The V gene lost 1 base and the J gene lost 5 bases, with 17 bases spanning the gap. Germline CDR1 is LGHDT and CDR2 is YNNKEL (reference sequence). The CDR3 coding sequence is TGTGCCAGCAGCCAAGTTGGAGGGGGCCGATGGGAGACCCAGTACTTC. This translates into CASSQVGGGRWETQYF.

This clone was counted between two and nine times. The chain uses TRBV30 and TRBJ2-5; a possible D gene is TRBD2 (5 bases). Looked up from germline, CDR1 is GTSNPN and CDR2 is SVGIG (reference sequence). The V end was cut by 2 bases, the J end by 5 bases, with 15 bases between. The CDR3 has 14 amino acids. The CDR3 region is CAWSKDSPPETQYF. As DNA, the CDR3 is TGTGCCTGGAGTAAGGACTCTCCTCCTGAGACCCAGTACTTC.

The chain recombines TRBV4-3 with TRBJ1-3, with 10 bases matching TRBD1. Germline lookup yields CDR1 LGHNA and CDR2 YSLEER. V lost 4 bases and J lost 3; bases outside the gene matches: 6. The CDR3 totals 16 residues. CDR3 DNA: TGCGCCAGCAGCCTTTCCGGGACAGGGGTTGGAAACACCATATATTTT. Protein sequence: CASSLSGTGVGNTIYF.